These 24 T cell receptor beta chains came from one sample sequenced in a study of early stage breast cancer tumors. Sequencing used immunoSEQ multiplex PCR; TCRdb keeps in-frame clones, though not all of them. The sample contains more than 13,000 clones, 79% of which appear only once. Material for sequencing was normal breast tissue next to the tumor. These receptors were taken from a person between 50 and 60 years old with breast cancer.

In DNA, the CDR3 is TGTGCCAGCAGCTTTATTATGCCGGGACTAGCGAACACCGGGGAGCTGTTTTTT. It yields the protein CASSFIMPGLANTGELFF. V is TRBV7-2 and J is TRBJ2-2; 8 bases match TRBD2. Germline lookup yields CDR1 SGHTA and CDR2 FQGNSA. CDR3 length: 18 amino acids. J gave up 0 bases and V 3 bases, and 9 bases lay outside the gene matches.

The chain combines TRBV2 with TRBJ1-4, with 9 positions matching TRBD1. Germline-derived CDR1 and CDR2 are SNHLY and FYNNEI. The CDR3 is made up of 16 amino acids. V gave up 0 bases and J gave up 5 bases; unmatched junction bases: 4. DNA for the CDR3: TGTGCCAGCAGTGAAGCGCTTGGACAGGGGAATGAAAAACTGTTTTTT. The encoded protein is CASSEALGQGNEKLFF.

This sequence joins TRBV10-1 and TRBJ2-1; maybe TRBD1 (5 bases). Germline V gene data show CDR1 as WNHNN and CDR2 as SYGVQD (reference sequence). The CDR3 runs 14 residues. Deletions cut 3 bases from V and 2 bases from J, with 8 bases between. The CDR3 region has the DNA TGCGCCAGCAGTGACAGGGTCCCCTACAATGAGCAGTTCTTC. Residues: CASSDRVPYNEQFF.

The V and J genes are TRBV5-1 and TRBJ2-3; perhaps TRBD1 as D (5 bases). V was clipped by 7 bases and J by 2 bases, with 11 bases between them. CDR1 and CDR2 (germline): SGHRS, YFSETQ. The CDR3 covers 13 residues. The chain's CDR3 is CASSRAVTDTQYF. The CDR3, as DNA: TGCGCCAGCTCCAGGGCAGTCACAGATACGCAGTATTTT.

The chain combines TRBV30 with TRBJ1-4; D might be TRBD1 (5 bases). CDR3 size: 14 residues. Germline V gene sequence: CDR1 GTSNPN, CDR2 SVGIG (reference sequence). The V and J ends lost 0 bases and 8 bases respectively, with 13 bases between them. The CDR3 is CAWSVGSGGEKLFF. Written as DNA, the CDR3 is TGTGCCTGGAGTGTTGGCAGCGGGGGAGAAAAACTGTTTTTT. The entire variable domain, with the rest obtained from reference TRBV30 and TRBJ1-4, is as follows: SQTIHQWPATLVQPVGSPLSLECTVEGTSNPNLYWYRQAAGRGLQLLFYSVGIGQISSEVPQNLSASRPQDRQFILSSKKLLLSDSGFYLCAWSVGSGGEKLFFGSGTQLSVL.

The chain joins TRBV30 to TRBJ1-1; TRBD1 agrees at 7 bases. Per germline, CDR1 GTSNPN and CDR2 SVGIG (reference sequence). J lost 3 bases, V lost 4 bases, and 2 bases had no gene match. The CDR3 extends over 12 amino acids. CDR3: CAWNRGYTEAFF. Here the CDR3 DNA reads TGTGCCTGGAACAGGGGATACACTGAAGCTTTCTTT.

J is TRBJ2-7 and V is TRBV12-5, with a possible D match to TRBD2 (6 bases). V lost 0 bases and J lost 3, with 21 bases in between. This CDR3 contains 18 residues. Germline CDR1 reads LGHNT; CDR2 reads FRNRAP. This CDR3 reads CASGLVLVAGQGFYEQYF. The CDR3 bases are TGTGCTAGTGGTTTGGTACTGGTGGCGGGGCAGGGTTTCTACGAGCAGTACTTC.

The table lists this clone with a few counts. The chain carries TRBV6-1 and TRBJ2-1; tentatively, D is TRBD1 or TRBD2 (5 bases each). The V gene's germline CDR1 is MNHNS and CDR2 SASEGT. The CDR3 covers 13 residues. Trimming took 9 bases from V and 10 from J, leaving 19 bases between them. The CDR3 reads CASSRDQLKEQFF. The CDR3 bases are TGTGCCAGTTCCCGGGACCAGCTGAAAGAGCAGTTCTTC.

V is TRBV27 and J is TRBJ2-3; no definite D call. The CDR3 covers 13 residues. The V gene's germline CDR1 is MNHEY and CDR2 SMNVEV (reference sequence). The ends were cut back, 7 bases at V and 1 base at J, with 9 bases in the middle. CDR3 residues: CASTDAGTDTQYF. For the CDR3, the DNA is TGTGCCAGCACCGATGCTGGCACAGATACGCAGTATTTT.

CDR3 coding DNA: TGTGCCAGCAGCCAAGATCCTATACAGGCCGTCCAATCACCCCTCCACTTT. Its protein is CASSQDPIQAVQSPLHF. The chain joins TRBV14 to TRBJ1-6; D perhaps matches TRBD1 (5 bases). Trimming removed 0 bases at V and 10 bases at J, with 19 bases between. CDR1 is SGHDN, CDR2 FVKESK, per germline. This CDR3 has 17 amino acids.

J is TRBJ1-6 and V is TRBV7-9, with D perhaps matching TRBD1 (6 bases). The CDR3 extends over 16 amino acids. Germline CDR1 and CDR2: SEHNR and FQNEAQ (reference sequence). Trimming took off 1 base at V and 10 bases at J, with 17 bases between the two ends. Here the CDR3 reads CASSLVSTGGRSPLHF. CDR3 DNA sequence: TGTGCCAGCAGCTTAGTATCGACAGGAGGTCGGTCACCCCTCCACTTT.

The chain links TRBV18 to TRBJ1-6; possibly TRBD1 for D (5 bases). Germline CDR1 and CDR2: KGHSH and LQKENI. Trimming shortened V by 4 bases and J by 8 bases, and 9 bases separated the two germline ends. The CDR3 totals 13 residues. The CDR3 DNA is TGTGCCAGCTCACGGGGACGGGATTCACCCCTCCACTTT. It specifies CASSRGRDSPLHF.

The V gene is TRBV7-2, the J gene TRBJ2-5; D is possibly TRBD1 (6 bases). The CDR3 spans 14 residues. CDR1 is SGHTA and CDR2 is FQGNSA in the germline V gene. Trimming cost V 1 base and J 2 bases, with 8 bases left between them. The CDR3 coding sequence is TGTGCCAGCAGCTTAGACAGGGCGCAAGAGACCCAGTACTTC. Amino acids: CASSLDRAQETQYF.

The V call is TRBV5-4, the J call TRBJ2-1, with 8 bases that match TRBD1. J gave up 2 bases and V 0 bases, and 1 base lay outside the gene matches. The CDR3 has 15 amino acids. Germline V gene sequence: CDR1 SGHNT, CDR2 YYREEE (reference sequence). In nucleotides, the CDR3 is TGTGCCAGCAGCTTGGAACAGGGGGCCTACAATGAGCAGTTCTTC. Protein sequence: CASSLEQGAYNEQFF.

In regard to this clone: The same CDR3 can be traced to other DNA sequences in this sample. The chain carries TRBV28 and TRBJ1-6; 9 bases line up with TRBD1. Looked up from germline, CDR1 is MDHEN and CDR2 is SYDVKM. V lost 6 bases and J lost 7; bases outside the gene matches: 10. This CDR3 is 16 amino acids long. CDR3 loop: CASRPDRGPANSPLHF. In nucleotides, the CDR3 is TGTGCCAGCAGACCGGACAGGGGCCCAGCAAATTCACCCCTCCACTTT.

The chain recombines TRBV9 with TRBJ2-7; D uncertain. The CDR3 covers 12 residues. V was shortened by 4 bases and J by 0 bases, with 5 bases between the two germline ends. The germline gives CDR1 SGDLS, CDR2 YYNGEE. CDR3 loop: CASSPPSYEQYF. The CDR3 DNA follows: TGTGCCAGCAGCCCCCCCTCCTACGAGCAGTACTTC. Drawing the rest from reference TRBV9 and TRBJ2-7, the complete variable domain is DSGVTQTPKHLITATGQRVTLRCSPRSGDLSVYWYQQSLDQGLQFLIQYYNGEERAKGNILERFSAQQFPDLHSELNLSSLELGDSALYFCASSPPSYEQYFGPGTRLTVT.

This clone was counted between two and nine times. The rearrangement uses TRBV7-9 and TRBJ1-1; D gene uncertain. The V gene's germline CDR1 is SEHNR and CDR2 FQNEAQ (reference sequence). Trimming cost V 5 bases and J 0 bases, with 10 bases left between them. The CDR3 runs to 14 residues. The CDR3 loop is CASSDGPMNTEAFF. The CDR3 bases are TGTGCCAGCAGCGACGGCCCCATGAACACTGAAGCTTTCTTT.

The J gene is TRBJ1-2, the V gene TRBV10-3; TRBD1 is a possible D gene (6 bases). From germline, CDR1 is ENHRY and CDR2 SYGVKD. V lost 3 bases and J lost 7, with 15 bases in between. The CDR3 has 14 residues. The CDR3 nucleotides are TGTGCCATCAGTGAACCGGTACAGGGTTCTGGCTACACCTTC. Translated: CAISEPVQGSGYTF.

The rearrangement links TRBV11-2 to TRBJ1-4, with D maybe TRBD1 (6 bases). The CDR3 has 15 amino acids. Germline CDR1 reads SGHAT; CDR2 reads FQNNGV. The germline V and J ends were trimmed by 6 bases and 8 bases, with 19 bases remaining between them. The CDR3 DNA is TGTGCCAGCAGTCTCCGGGGGGCAGGGAGCGAAAAACTGTTTTTT. Its translation is CASSLRGAGSEKLFF.

In this sample, this clone turned up once. V gene TRBV30 combines with J gene TRBJ2-3, with 7 bases fitting TRBD1. This CDR3 region has 14 residues. Germline values: CDR1 GTSNPN, CDR2 SVGIG (reference sequence). V gave up 4 bases and J gave up 1 base; unmatched junction bases: 5. CDR3 nucleotide sequence: TGTGCCTGGACTGACAGGGTAGGCACAGATACGCAGTATTTT. It translates to CAWTDRVGTDTQYF.

The gene calls are TRBV30 and TRBJ1-1, with 12 bases that match TRBD1. Germline lookup yields CDR1 GTSNPN and CDR2 SVGIG (reference sequence). V lost 2 bases to trimming and J lost 8 bases; unmatched junction nucleotides: 9. The CDR3 sequence is 15 residues long. In nucleotides, the CDR3 is TGTGCCTGGAGTTCCGGGACAGGGGGCGCGAGGGAAGCTTTCTTT. Protein product: CAWSSGTGGAREAFF.

This clone came up once. The chain recombines TRBV7-3 with TRBJ2-2; D ambiguous. CDR3 length: 12 residues. The germline CDR1 and CDR2 sequences are SGHTA and FQGTGA. Trimming cost V 8 bases and J 5 bases, with 9 bases left between them. CDR3 coding DNA: TGTGCCAGCCGGACCCCTACCGGGGAGCTGTTTTTT. Its translation: CASRTPTGELFF.

The V gene is TRBV5-4, the J gene TRBJ2-7; perhaps TRBD2 as D (6 bases). The V end lost 3 bases, the J end lost 0 bases, and 19 bases lay between the germline ends. CDR1 and CDR2 from the germline V gene are SGHNT and YYREEE (reference sequence). This CDR3 has 17 residues. The CDR3 DNA is TGTGCCAGCAGCTGGGGCGGTTCGGGGGAATACTCCTACGAGCAGTACTTC. Protein: CASSWGGSGEYSYEQYF.

This clone was counted between two and nine times. The chain combines TRBV11-2 with TRBJ2-7; possible D gene TRBD2, 5 bases. Trimming removed 8 bases at V and 2 bases at J, with 7 bases between. The length of the CDR3 is 11 residues. In germline, CDR1 is SGHAT, CDR2 FQNNGV. The CDR3: CASGSAYEQYF. The CDR3 DNA sequence: TGTGCCAGCGGGAGCGCCTACGAGCAGTACTTC.